The present entry profiles one TCR beta chain with its context. This sample stems from a study of blood T cell repertoires in COVID-19. For the study at large: The United States, Italy and Spain provided the acute and convalescent COVID-19 samples. T cells, B-cell-depleted T cells, or PBMCs supplied cDNA or gDNA.

As originally analysed: Amplification with reference gene primers provided the estimates of nucleated cell counts. The data were produced by immunoSEQ multiplex PCR, yet TCRdb's version contains in-frame clones alone and is incomplete. From that table come the V and J calls and clone size; the DNA was used to work out D and trimming. The sample consists of about 88,000 clones, nearly 90% of them appearing once. Between the trimmed V and J ends, which lost 1 base and 5 bases, there was a span of 11 bases. The CDR3 consists of 13 residues. Germline V lookup: CDR1 SQVTM, CDR2 ANQGSEA. This clonotype was sampled from a woman aged 80 or over with acute or convalescent COVID-19. Sequencing was done on a sample of peripheral blood. The chain carries TRBV29-1 and TRBJ2-5; possible D gene TRBD2, 6 bases. CDR3 sequence (DNA): TGCAGCGTTGAAGGACGGGGGAGGGAGACCCAGTACTTC. Residues: CSVEGRGRETQYF.